This T cell receptor (beta chain) was identified in a study of OX40 agonist ivuxolimab in advanced cancers. In the study overall: Every 2 weeks, patients received ivuxolimab intravenously, dosed at 0.01 to 10 mg/kg.

About this clone: The antigen is unknown.

Broader study findings: In general, CD8+ T cells held more expanded clones than CD4+ did, on average. At 0.1 to 3.0 mg/kg and by week 6, clonal expansion occurred in CD4+ and CD8+ blood T cells. Antigen specificity remained undetermined for the expanded peripheral T cells.

TCRdb's table, derived via immunoSEQ multiplex PCR, lists solely in-frame clones and lacks some. The table shows about 69,000 clones, with about nine tenths occurring only once. This CDR3 contains 16 residues. V was clipped by 5 bases and J by 8 bases; unmatched bases: 10. Per the germline V gene, CDR1 is SEHNR and CDR2 is FQNEAQ (reference sequence). The specimen was CD4+ or CD8+ T cells sorted from blood, collected in a trial of the OX40 agonist ivuxolimab. The J gene is TRBJ2-1, the V gene TRBV7-9; TRBD2 matches 12 bases. This TCR was recovered from an adult with an advanced solid tumor such as melanoma, head and neck, liver or kidney cancer. The CDR3 coding sequence is TGTGCCAGCAGCCCACGACTAGCGGGAGTAGGACATGAGCAGTTCTTC. Its protein product is CASSPRLAGVGHEQFF.